This T cell receptor (beta chain) was retrieved from a study of cytomegalovirus exposure and HLA in healthy donors. Findings and caveats of the study: Rarity marked most TCR sequences, yet some public TCRs occurred in many donors.

Turning to this clone: The target antigen is unknown.

Primers for the PCR totalled 60 Vbeta and 13 Jbeta. Authors' data handling: Later, an analysis found 75 million to 100 million unique TCR beta chains, and about 10 million of these were shared. Some clones are missing from TCRdb's copy, which holds only in-frame ones; the method was immunoSEQ multiplex PCR. Clone size and the V and J calls come from that table; the DNA yielded D and trimming. The repertoire holds about 160,000 clones, with around 63% as singletons. The CDR3 is made up of 15 amino acids. Germline CDR1 is MNHEY and CDR2 is SVGAGI. V gave up 5 bases and J gave up 5 bases; unmatched junction bases: 9.

The genes are TRBV6-5 and TRBJ1-5; TRBD1 matches 7 bases. The TCR comes from a young woman in good health and CMV-seropositive. The sequenced sample was PBMCs. CDR3 residues: CASSPGTAAYQPQHF. As DNA, the CDR3 is TGTGCCAGCAGTCCCGGGACAGCGGCTTATCAGCCCCAGCATTTT.